The clone carrying this T cell receptor (beta chain) was counted between two and nine times. Its target is not known. The sample is drawn from a study of human T cells and chemical hapten exposure. Study-wide background: Chiefly women, the patients showed alopecia areata, totalis or universalis.

Time point noted: pre-sensitization, week 0. The treatment: therapeutic diphenylcyclopropenone sensitization with weekly scalp DPC. Patients had alopecia, were aged 18 to 70, and were not pregnant. Study conclusions and caveats: DPC sensitization left the count of TCRs above 1 in 1000 unchanged.

One entry per CDR3 protein, called by TCRdb with MiXCR from the RACE reads. Here the sample spans around 120,000 distinct CDR3 sequences, approximately 15% being singletons. V was clipped by 9 bases and J by 0 bases, with 9 bases between them. Germline lookup yields CDR1 ENHRY and CDR2 SYGVKD. This CDR3 is 13 amino acids long. The starting material was whole blood, obtained in connection with sensitization to the hapten diphenylcyclopropenone (DPC). The sequence was collected from a woman aged 18-29 years with alopecia areata. Some clones in this sample may be carry-over from other donors' samples. The V and J genes are TRBV10-3 and TRBJ2-1; D might be TRBD2 (7 bases). The CDR3 bases are TGTGCCATTGCGGGGGCCTCCTACAATGAGCAGTTCTTC. Translated, it gives CAIAGASYNEQFF.